These T cell receptor beta chains were read from a single sample in a study of blood T cell repertoires in COVID-19. Clones were sequenced by immunoSEQ multiplex PCR, and TCRdb holds only the in-frame ones, with some missing. The sample lists around 130,000 clones, around 77% occurring once. The source material was peripheral blood. The receptors here all came from a human donor in a cohort sampled during active COVID-19. Each CDR3 is given with its conserved first and last residue. Each record gives: V gene, D gene, J gene, CDR3 length, clone size, CDR3 protein, CDR3 DNA. D genes are given only for firm matches. Part of the rows lack a size; the others show once, few, many or a class for expanded clones.

V gene: TRBV18; D gene: TRBD1; J gene: TRBJ1-1; CDR3 length: 16; clone size: .; CDR3 protein: CASSPPKGQRNTEAFF; CDR3 DNA: TGTGCCAGCTCACCACCGAAGGGACAGAGGAACACTGAAGCTTTCTTT
V gene: TRBV5-5; D gene: .; J gene: TRBJ1-2; CDR3 length: 14; clone size: .; CDR3 protein: CASSLLGPNYGYTF; CDR3 DNA: TGTGCCAGCAGCTTGTTGGGGCCTAACTATGGCTACACCTTC
V gene: TRBV11-2; D gene: .; J gene: TRBJ2-5; CDR3 length: 13; clone size: once; CDR3 protein: CASSNGHQETQYF; CDR3 DNA: TGTGCCAGCAGCAACGGACATCAAGAGACCCAGTACTTC
V gene: TRBV5-1; D gene: TRBD2; J gene: TRBJ2-2; CDR3 length: 14; clone size: .; CDR3 protein: CASSPSGEPGELFF; CDR3 DNA: TGCGCCAGCAGCCCCAGCGGGGAGCCCGGGGAGCTGTTTTTT
V gene: TRBV16; D gene: .; J gene: TRBJ2-3; CDR3 length: 14; clone size: .; CDR3 protein: CASSQSRGSDTQYF; CDR3 DNA: TGTGCCAGCAGCCAATCGCGGGGCTCAGATACGCAGTATTTT
V gene: TRBV14; D gene: .; J gene: TRBJ2-2; CDR3 length: 17; clone size: .; CDR3 protein: CASSLERGTGSTGELFF; CDR3 DNA: TGTGCCAGCAGCCTCGAGCGGGGGACAGGGAGCACCGGGGAGCTGTTTTTT
V gene: TRBV28; D gene: TRBD1; J gene: TRBJ1-3; CDR3 length: 15; clone size: few; CDR3 protein: CASSSTGGSRNTIYF; CDR3 DNA: TGTGCCAGCAGTTCGACAGGGGGAAGCAGAAACACCATATATTTT
V gene: TRBV10-3; D gene: TRBD1; J gene: TRBJ1-6; CDR3 length: 14; clone size: .; CDR3 protein: CAISTGEPNSPLHF; CDR3 DNA: TGTGCCATCAGCACAGGGGAACCTAATTCACCCCTCCACTTT
V gene: TRBV2; D gene: TRBD2; J gene: TRBJ2-5; CDR3 length: 13; clone size: .; CDR3 protein: CASSGGLSETQYF; CDR3 DNA: TGTGCCAGCAGCGGGGGACTATCAGAGACCCAGTACTTC
V gene: TRBV24-1; D gene: .; J gene: TRBJ2-2; CDR3 length: 18; clone size: .; CDR3 protein: CATSDVPLLRANTGELFF; CDR3 DNA: TGTGCCACCAGTGATGTCCCGCTTCTCCGGGCGAACACCGGGGAGCTGTTTTTT
V gene: TRBV6-1; D gene: TRBD2; J gene: TRBJ2-7; CDR3 length: 16; clone size: .; CDR3 protein: CASSVHLLAGDYEQYF; CDR3 DNA: TGTGCCAGCAGTGTCCATTTACTAGCGGGGGACTACGAGCAGTACTTC
V gene: TRBV6-5; D gene: TRBD1; J gene: TRBJ1-2; CDR3 length: 13; clone size: .; CDR3 protein: CASSPDRDYGYTF; CDR3 DNA: TGTGCCAGCAGCCCGGACAGGGACTATGGCTACACCTTC
V gene: TRBV6-1; D gene: TRBD2; J gene: TRBJ2-4; CDR3 length: 16; clone size: .; CDR3 protein: CASSEGGGATKNIQYF; CDR3 DNA: TGTGCCAGCAGTGAAGGCGGGGGGGCGACCAAAAACATTCAGTACTTC
V gene: TRBV3-1/TRBV3-2; D gene: .; J gene: TRBJ1-2; CDR3 length: 14; clone size: .; CDR3 protein: CASSQESRVEGYTF; CDR3 DNA: TGTGCCAGCAGCCAAGAGTCCAGGGTTGAAGGCTACACCTTC
V gene: TRBV20-1; D gene: TRBD2; J gene: TRBJ2-5; CDR3 length: 15; clone size: .; CDR3 protein: CSASGGEGILETQYF; CDR3 DNA: TGCAGTGCTAGTGGTGGGGAGGGGATCCTAGAGACCCAGTACTTC